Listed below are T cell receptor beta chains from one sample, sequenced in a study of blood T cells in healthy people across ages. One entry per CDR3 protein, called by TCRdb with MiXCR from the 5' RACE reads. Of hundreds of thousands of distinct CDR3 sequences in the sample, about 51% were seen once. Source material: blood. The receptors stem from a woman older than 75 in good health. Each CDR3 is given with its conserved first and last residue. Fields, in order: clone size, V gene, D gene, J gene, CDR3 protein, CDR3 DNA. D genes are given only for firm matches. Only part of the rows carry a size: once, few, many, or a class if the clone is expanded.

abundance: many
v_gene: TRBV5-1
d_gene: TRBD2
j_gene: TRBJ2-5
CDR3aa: CASSSSGTLQETQYF
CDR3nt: TGCGCCAGCAGCTCTAGCGGAACCTTGCAAGAGACCCAGTACTTC

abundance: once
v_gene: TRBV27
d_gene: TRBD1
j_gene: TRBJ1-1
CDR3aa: CASSLRLGNRGNTEAFF
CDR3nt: TGTGCCAGCAGTTTAAGGCTCGGAAACAGGGGTAACACTGAAGCTTTCTTT

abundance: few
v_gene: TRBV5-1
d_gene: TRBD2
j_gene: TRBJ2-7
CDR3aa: CASSLGLAGDEQYF
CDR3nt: TGCGCCAGCAGCTTGGGACTAGCGGGAGACGAGCAGTACTTC

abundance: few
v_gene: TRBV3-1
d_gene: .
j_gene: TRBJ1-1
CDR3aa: CASSQTYGGPMGYEAFF
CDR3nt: TGTGCCAGCAGCCAGACATATGGGGGGCCCATGGGGTATGAAGCTTTCTTT

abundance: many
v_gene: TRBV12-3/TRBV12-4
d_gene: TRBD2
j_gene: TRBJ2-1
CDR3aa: CARRRGASYNEQFF
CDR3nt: TGTGCCAGAAGGCGGGGGGCATCCTACAATGAGCAGTTCTTC

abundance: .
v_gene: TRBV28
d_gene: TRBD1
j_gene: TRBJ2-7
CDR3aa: CASSPSSGTGYYEQYF
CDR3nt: TGTGCCAGCAGTCCCTCCTCCGGGACAGGTTACTACGAGCAGTACTTC

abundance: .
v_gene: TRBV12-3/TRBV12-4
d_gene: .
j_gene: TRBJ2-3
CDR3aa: CASSSQRQETDTQYF
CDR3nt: TGTGCCAGCAGCTCCCAGCGGCAGGAGACAGATACGCAGTATTTT

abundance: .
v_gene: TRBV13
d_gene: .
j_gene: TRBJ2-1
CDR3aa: CASSLGLGSRAEQFF
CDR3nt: TGTGCCAGCAGCTTAGGCCTTGGGAGCAGGGCTGAGCAGTTCTTC

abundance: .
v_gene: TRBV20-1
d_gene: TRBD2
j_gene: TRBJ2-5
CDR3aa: CSARLAGTEETQYF
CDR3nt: TGCAGTGCTAGACTAGCGGGGACTGAAGAGACCCAGTACTTC

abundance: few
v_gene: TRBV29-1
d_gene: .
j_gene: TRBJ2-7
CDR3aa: CSVMGTRQGSSYEQYF
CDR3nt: TGCAGCGTAATGGGGACTAGACAGGGAAGTTCCTACGAGCAGTACTTC

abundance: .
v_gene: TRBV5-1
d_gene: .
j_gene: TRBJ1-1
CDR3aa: CASSLQTANTEAFF
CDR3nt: TGCGCCAGCAGCCTCCAGACAGCAAACACTGAAGCTTTCTTT